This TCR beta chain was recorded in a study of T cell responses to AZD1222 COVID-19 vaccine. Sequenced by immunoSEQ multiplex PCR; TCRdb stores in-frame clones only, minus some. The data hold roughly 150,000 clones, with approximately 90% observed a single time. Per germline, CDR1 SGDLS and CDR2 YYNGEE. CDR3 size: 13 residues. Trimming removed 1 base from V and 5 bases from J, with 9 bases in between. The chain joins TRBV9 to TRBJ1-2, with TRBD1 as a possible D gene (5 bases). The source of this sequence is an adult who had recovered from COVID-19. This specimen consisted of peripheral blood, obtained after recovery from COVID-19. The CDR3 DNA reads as TGTGCCAGCAGCGTAAGAGGGGAGTATGGCTACACCTTC. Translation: CASSVRGEYGYTF.